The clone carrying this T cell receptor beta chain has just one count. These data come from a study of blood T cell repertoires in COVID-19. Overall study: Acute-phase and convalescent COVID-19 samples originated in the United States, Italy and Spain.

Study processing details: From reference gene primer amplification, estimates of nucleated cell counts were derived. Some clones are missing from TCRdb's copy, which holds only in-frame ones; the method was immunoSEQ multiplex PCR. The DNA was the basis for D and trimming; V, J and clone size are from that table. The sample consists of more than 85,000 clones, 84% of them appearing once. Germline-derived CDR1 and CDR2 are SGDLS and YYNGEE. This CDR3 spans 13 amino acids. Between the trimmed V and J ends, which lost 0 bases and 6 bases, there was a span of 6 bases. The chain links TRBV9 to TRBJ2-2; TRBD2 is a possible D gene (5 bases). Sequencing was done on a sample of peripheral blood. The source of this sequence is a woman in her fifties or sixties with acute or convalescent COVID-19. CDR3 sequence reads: CASSVAEAGELFF. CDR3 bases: TGTGCCAGCAGCGTAGCGGAGGCCGGGGAGCTGTTTTTT.